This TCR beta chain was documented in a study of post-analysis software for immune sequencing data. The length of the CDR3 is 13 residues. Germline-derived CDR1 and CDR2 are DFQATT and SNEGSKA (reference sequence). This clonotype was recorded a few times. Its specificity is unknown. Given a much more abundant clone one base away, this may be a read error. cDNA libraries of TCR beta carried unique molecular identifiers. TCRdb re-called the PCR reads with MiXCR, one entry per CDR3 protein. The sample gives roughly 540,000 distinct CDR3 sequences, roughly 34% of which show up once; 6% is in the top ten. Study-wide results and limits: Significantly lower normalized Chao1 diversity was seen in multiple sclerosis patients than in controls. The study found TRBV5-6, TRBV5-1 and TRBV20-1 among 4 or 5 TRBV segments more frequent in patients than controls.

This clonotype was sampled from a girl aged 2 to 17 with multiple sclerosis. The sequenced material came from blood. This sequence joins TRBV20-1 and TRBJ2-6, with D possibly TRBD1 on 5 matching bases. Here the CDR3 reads CSPYEPGANVRTF. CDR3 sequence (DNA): TGCAGCCCCTATGAGCCTGGGGCCAACGTCCGGACTTTC.